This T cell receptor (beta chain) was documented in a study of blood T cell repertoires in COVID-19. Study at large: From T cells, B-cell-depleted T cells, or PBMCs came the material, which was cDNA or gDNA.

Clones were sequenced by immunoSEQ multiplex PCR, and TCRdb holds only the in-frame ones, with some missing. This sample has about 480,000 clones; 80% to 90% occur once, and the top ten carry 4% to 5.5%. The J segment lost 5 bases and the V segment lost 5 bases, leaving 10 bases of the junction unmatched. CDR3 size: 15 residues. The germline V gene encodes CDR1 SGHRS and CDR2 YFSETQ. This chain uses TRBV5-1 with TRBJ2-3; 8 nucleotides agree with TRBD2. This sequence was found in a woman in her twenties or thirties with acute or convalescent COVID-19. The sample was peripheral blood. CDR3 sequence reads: CASSGRLASVDTQYF. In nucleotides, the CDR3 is TGCGCCAGCAGTGGGAGACTAGCGTCCGTAGATACGCAGTATTTT. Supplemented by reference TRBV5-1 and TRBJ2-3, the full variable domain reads KAGVTQTPRYLIKTRGQQVTLSCSPISGHRSVSWYQQTPGQGLQFLFEYFSETQRNKGNFPGRFSGRQFSNSRSEMNVSTLELGDSALYLCASSGRLASVDTQYFGPGTRLTVL.